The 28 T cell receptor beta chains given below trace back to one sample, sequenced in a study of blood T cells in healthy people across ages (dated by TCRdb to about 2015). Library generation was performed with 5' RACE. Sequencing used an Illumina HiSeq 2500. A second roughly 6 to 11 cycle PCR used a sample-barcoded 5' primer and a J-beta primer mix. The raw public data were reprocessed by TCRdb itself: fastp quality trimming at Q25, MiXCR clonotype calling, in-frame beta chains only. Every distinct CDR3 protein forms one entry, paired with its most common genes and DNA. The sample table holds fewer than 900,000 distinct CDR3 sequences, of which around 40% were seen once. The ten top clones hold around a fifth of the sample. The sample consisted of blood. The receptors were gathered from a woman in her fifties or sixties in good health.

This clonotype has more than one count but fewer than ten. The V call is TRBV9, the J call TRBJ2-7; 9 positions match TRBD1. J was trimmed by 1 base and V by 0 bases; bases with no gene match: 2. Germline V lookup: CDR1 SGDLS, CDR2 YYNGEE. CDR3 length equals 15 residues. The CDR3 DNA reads TGTGCCAGCAGCGTAGGACAGGGGGATTCCTACGAGCAGTACTTC. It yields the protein CASSVGQGDSYEQYF.

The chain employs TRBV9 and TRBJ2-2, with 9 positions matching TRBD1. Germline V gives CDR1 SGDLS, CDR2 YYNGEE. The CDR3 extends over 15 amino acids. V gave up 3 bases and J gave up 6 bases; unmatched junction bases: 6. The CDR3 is CASSGWTGEAGELFF. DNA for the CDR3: TGTGCCAGCAGCGGATGGACAGGGGAGGCCGGGGAGCTGTTTTTT.

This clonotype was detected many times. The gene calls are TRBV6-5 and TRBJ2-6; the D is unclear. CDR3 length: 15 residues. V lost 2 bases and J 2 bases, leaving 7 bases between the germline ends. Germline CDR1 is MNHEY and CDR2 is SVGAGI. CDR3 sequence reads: CASSYLRAGANVLTF. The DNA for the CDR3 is TGTGCCAGCAGTTACCTCCGGGCTGGGGCCAACGTCCTGACTTTC.

CDR3 residues: CASSQGVTRTYEQYF. CDR3 sequence (DNA): TGTGCCAGCAGCCAAGGGGTGACAAGAACCTACGAGCAGTACTTC. V usage is TRBV14 and J usage is TRBJ2-7; D gene uncertain. The germline V gene encodes CDR1 SGHDN and CDR2 FVKESK. The CDR3 runs to 15 residues. V lost 1 base and J lost 2, with 12 bases in between.

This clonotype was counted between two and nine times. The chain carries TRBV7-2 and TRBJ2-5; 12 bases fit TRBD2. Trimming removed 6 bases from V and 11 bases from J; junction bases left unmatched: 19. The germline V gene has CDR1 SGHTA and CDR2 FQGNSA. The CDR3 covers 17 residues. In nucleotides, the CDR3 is TGTGCCAGCAGGCGAAGTAGTCTAGCGGGAGGGCCGTATGAGCAGTACTTC. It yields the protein CASRRSSLAGGPYEQYF.

The CDR3 nucleotides are TGTGCCAGCAGATATACAGGGATGAACACCGGGGAGCTGTTTTTT. Translation: CASRYTGMNTGELFF. The chain couples TRBV28 to TRBJ2-2, with a tentative D call TRBD1 (6 bases). The length of the CDR3 is 15 residues. Germline loops: CDR1 MDHEN, CDR2 SYDVKM. Trimming cost V 6 bases and J 1 base, with 12 bases left between them.

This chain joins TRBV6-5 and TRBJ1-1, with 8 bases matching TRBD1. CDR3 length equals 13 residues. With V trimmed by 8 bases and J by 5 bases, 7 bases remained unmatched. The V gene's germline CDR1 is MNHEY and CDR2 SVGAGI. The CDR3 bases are TGTGCCAGCGGCCACAGGGGGGTGACTGAAGCTTTCTTT. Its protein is CASGHRGVTEAFF.

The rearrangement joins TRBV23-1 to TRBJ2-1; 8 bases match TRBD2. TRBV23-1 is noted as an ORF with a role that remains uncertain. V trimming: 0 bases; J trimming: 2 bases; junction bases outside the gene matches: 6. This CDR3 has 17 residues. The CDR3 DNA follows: TGCGCCAGCAGTCAATCTGGCGGGAGGACCCCCTACAATGAGCAGTTCTTC. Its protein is CASSQSGGRTPYNEQFF.

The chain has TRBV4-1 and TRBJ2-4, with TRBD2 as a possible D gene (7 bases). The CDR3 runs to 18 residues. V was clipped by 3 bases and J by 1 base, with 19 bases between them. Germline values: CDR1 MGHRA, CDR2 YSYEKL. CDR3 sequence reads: CASSHSLGEGVAKNIQYF. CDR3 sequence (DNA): TGCGCCAGCAGCCATAGTCTGGGGGAGGGGGTGGCCAAAAACATTCAGTACTTC.

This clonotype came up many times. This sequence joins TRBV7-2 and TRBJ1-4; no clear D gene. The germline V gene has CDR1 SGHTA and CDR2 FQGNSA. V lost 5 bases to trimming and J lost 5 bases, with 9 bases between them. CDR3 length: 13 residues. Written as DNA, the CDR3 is TGTGCCAGCAGCCCGAGCGTGAATGAAAAACTGTTTTTT. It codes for CASSPSVNEKLFF.

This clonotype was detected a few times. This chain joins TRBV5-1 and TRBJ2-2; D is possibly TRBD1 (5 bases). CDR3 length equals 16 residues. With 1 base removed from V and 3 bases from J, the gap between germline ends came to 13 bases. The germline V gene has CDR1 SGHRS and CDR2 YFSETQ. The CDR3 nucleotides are TGCGCCAGCAGCTTGTTGAGACAGACTGACACCGGGGAGCTGTTTTTT. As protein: CASSLLRQTDTGELFF. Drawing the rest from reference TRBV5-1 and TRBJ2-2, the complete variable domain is KAGVTQTPRYLIKTRGQQVTLSCSPISGHRSVSWYQQTPGQGLQFLFEYFSETQRNKGNFPGRFSGRQFSNSRSEMNVSTLELGDSALYLCASSLLRQTDTGELFFGEGSRLTVL.

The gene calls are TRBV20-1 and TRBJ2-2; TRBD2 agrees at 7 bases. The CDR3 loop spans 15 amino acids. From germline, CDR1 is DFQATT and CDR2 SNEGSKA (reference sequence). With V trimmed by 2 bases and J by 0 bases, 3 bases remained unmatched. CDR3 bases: TGCAGTGCTAGAATAGCGGGTACGAACACCGGGGAGCTGTTTTTT. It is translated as CSARIAGTNTGELFF.

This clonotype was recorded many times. The CDR3 nucleotides read TGTGCCAGCAGCGCGGCCTACAGGGGGGATGAGCAGTTCTTC. Protein product: CASSAAYRGDEQFF. The chain is built from TRBV9 and TRBJ2-1; 8 bases map to TRBD1. The germline V gene encodes CDR1 SGDLS and CDR2 YYNGEE. V shed 3 bases and J 8 bases; nucleotides not matched to a gene: 7. CDR3 length equals 14 residues.

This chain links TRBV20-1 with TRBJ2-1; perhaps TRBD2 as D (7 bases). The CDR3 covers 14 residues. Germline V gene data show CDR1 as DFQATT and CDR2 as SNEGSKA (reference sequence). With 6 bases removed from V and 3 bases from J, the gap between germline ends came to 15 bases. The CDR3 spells CSADGGLGYNEQFF. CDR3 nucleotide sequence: TGCAGTGCAGACGGGGGGCTAGGCTACAATGAGCAGTTCTTC.

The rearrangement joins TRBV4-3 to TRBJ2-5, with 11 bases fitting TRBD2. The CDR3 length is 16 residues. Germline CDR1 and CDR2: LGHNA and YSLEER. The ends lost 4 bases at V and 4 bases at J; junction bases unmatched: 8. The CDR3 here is CASSRGLAGGGETQYF. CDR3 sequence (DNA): TGCGCCAGCAGCCGCGGTCTAGCGGGGGGAGGAGAGACCCAGTACTTC.

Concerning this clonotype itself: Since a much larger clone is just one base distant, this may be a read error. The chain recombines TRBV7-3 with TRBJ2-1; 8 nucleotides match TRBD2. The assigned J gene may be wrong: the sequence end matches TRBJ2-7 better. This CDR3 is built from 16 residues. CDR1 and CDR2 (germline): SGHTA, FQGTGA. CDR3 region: CASSSIAGSSYNEQYF. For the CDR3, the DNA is TGTGCCAGCAGCTCCATAGCGGGGAGCTCCTACAATGAGCAGTACTTC.

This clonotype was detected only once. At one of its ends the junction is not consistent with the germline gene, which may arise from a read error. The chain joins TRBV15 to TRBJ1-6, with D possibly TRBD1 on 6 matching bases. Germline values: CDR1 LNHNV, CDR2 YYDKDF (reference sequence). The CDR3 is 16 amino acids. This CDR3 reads CATSRPLGDIDSPHHF. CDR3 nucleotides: TGTGCCACCAGCAGACCACTGGGGGACATAGATTCACCCCACCACTTT.

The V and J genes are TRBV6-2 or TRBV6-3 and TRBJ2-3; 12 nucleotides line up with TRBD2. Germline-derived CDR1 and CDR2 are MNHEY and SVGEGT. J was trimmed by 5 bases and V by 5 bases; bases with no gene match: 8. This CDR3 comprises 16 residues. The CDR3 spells CASSRPSTSGRDTQYF. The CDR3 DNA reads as TGTGCCAGCAGTAGGCCGTCGACTAGCGGGAGAGATACGCAGTATTTT.

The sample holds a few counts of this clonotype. Written as DNA, the CDR3 is TGTGCCAGCAGTGAGATGACAGGGTTCAACAATGAGCAGTTCTTC. Its translation: CASSEMTGFNNEQFF. The J gene is TRBJ2-1, the V gene TRBV6-1; 7 positions agree with TRBD1. V was clipped by 3 bases and J by 5 bases; unmatched bases: 7. The V gene's germline CDR1 is MNHNS and CDR2 SASEGT. The length of the CDR3 is 15 residues.

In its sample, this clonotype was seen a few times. The CDR3 nucleotides read TGCAGCGCCACCGGGACGGTCAACACCGGGGAGCTGTTTTTT. Protein product: CSATGTVNTGELFF. The chain uses TRBV29-1 and TRBJ2-2, with D possibly being TRBD1 or TRBD2 (5 bases each). Germline V CDR1 and CDR2: SQVTM, ANQGSEA. The CDR3 consists of 14 residues. The ends were cut back, 7 bases at V and 2 bases at J, with 14 bases in the middle.

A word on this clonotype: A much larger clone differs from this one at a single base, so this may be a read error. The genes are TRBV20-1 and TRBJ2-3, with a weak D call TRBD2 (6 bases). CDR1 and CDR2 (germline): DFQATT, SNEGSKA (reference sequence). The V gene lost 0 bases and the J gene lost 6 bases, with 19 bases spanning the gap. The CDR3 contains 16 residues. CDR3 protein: CSARDVAGGGWDTQYF. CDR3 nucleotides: TGCAGTGCTAGAGATGTGGCAGGTGGAGGGTGGGATACGCAGTATTTT.

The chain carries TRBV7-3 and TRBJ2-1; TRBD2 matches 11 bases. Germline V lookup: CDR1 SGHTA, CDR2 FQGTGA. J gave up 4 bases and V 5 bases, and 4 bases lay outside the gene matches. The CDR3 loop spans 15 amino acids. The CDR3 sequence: CASSQLAGVYNEQFF. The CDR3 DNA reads TGTGCCAGCAGCCAACTAGCGGGAGTTTACAATGAGCAGTTCTTC.

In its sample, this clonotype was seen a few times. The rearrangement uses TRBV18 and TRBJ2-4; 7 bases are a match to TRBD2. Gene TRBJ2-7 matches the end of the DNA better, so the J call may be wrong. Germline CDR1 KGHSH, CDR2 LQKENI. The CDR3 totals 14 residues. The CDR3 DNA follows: TGTGCCAGCTCACCAGCGGGGGTAGGGAACGAGCAGTACTTC. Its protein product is CASSPAGVGNEQYF.

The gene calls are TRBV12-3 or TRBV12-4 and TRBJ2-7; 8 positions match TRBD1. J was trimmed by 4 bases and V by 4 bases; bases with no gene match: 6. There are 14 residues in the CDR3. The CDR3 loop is CASSYVQGGYEQYF. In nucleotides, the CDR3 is TGTGCCAGCAGTTACGTACAGGGGGGATACGAGCAGTACTTC.

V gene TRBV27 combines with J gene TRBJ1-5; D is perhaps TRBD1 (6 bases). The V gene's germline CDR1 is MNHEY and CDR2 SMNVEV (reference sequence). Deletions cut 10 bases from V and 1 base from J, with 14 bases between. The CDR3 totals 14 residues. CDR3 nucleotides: TGTGCCACCAGCAACAGGGACAGCAATCAGCCCCAGCATTTT. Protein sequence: CATSNRDSNQPQHF.

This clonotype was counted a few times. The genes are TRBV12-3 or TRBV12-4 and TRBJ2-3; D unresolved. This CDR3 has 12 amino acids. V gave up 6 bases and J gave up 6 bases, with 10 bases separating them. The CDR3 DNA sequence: TGTGCCAGCAGACGACCGGGCGATACGCAGTATTTT. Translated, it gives CASRRPGDTQYF.

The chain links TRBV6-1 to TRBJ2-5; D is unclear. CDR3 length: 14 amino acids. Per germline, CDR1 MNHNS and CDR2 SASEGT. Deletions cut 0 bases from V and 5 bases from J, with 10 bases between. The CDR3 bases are TGTGCCAGCAGTGAAGCGCTTGGGGATGAGACCCAGTACTTC. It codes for CASSEALGDETQYF.

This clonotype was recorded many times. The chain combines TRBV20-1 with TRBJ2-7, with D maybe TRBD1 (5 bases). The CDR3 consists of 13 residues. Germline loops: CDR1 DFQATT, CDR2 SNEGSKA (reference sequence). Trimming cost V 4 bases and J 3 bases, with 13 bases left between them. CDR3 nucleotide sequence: TGCAGTGCTATACGAGCAGGGATCTACGAGCAGTACTTC. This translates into CSAIRAGIYEQYF.